A single sample is the source of the 3 T cell receptor beta chains below, sequenced in a study of control samples from healthy donors and cancer patients. Clones were read by immunoSEQ multiplex PCR, and TCRdb kept only the in-frame ones, dropping some. The sample holds 100,000 to 150,000 clones; over 80% are singletons and the top ten take about 2.2%. The sample comprised blood. The source is a woman between 50 and 59 years old in good health.

The chain employs TRBV18 and TRBJ2-1; D call uncertain. The germline V gene has CDR1 KGHSH and CDR2 LQKENI. The CDR3 extends over 13 amino acids. The V and J ends lost 5 bases and 8 bases respectively, with 13 bases between them. The CDR3 sequence is CASSFDVRYEQFF. In DNA, the CDR3 is TGTGCCAGCTCATTCGACGTGCGTTATGAGCAGTTCTTC.

The chain joins TRBV24-1 to TRBJ1-1, with D uncertain. This CDR3 is built from 13 residues. Germline CDR1 is KGHDR and CDR2 is SFDVKD. V was cut by 6 bases and J by 0 bases, with 7 bases left in between. The CDR3 spells CATSKGLNTEAFF. CDR3 sequence (DNA): TGTGCCACCAGTAAAGGGCTGAACACTGAAGCTTTCTTT.

This chain joins TRBV6-5 and TRBJ1-3, with unresolved D. CDR1 and CDR2 (germline): MNHEY, SVGAGI. The CDR3 extends over 13 amino acids. Trimming cost V 4 bases and J 4 bases, with 8 bases left between them. CDR3 protein: CASSSPGGNTIYF. CDR3 DNA: TGTGCCAGCAGTTCGCCGGGAGGAAACACCATATATTTT.